The sequence of this T cell receptor (beta chain) was determined in a study of tumor-infiltrating lymphocytes in primary liver carcinoma. Study-level information: Male and female patients aged 30 to 69 years made up the cohort.

Study results and caveats: Researchers report that only about 7.5-24% of top clones turned up in all five tumor regions.

The germline V gene has CDR1 SGHAT and CDR2 FQNNGV. This CDR3 region has 18 residues. It was from approximately 20-30 mg of unsorted bulk tissue that RNA and DNA were co-extracted. Every tumor sample held more than 85% viable tumor cells. The sample holds one count of this clonotype. Its specificity is unknown. A read error may produce the germline difference seen at one junction end. Starting material of 500 to 600 ng total RNA yielded TCR beta cDNA via a constant-region primer. Employing slightly modified ARM-PCR, three nested multiplex PCR rounds were run, and these gave rise to the TCR beta libraries. TRBV1-TRBV30 forward primers and a C-beta reverse primer were used in the first two PCR rounds, which each ran for approximately 9 cycles. TCRdb reprocessed the multiplex PCR reads with MiXCR, giving one entry per CDR3 protein. The sample has about 22,000 distinct CDR3 sequences; 80% are singletons.

This clonotype originated in a young woman with primary liver carcinoma and hepatitis B virus infection. The sequencing sample was made of liver tumor tissue from sampling region 2. As to subset: tumor region T2, inferior pole. The chain has TRBV11-2 and TRBJ2-3; TRBD2 agrees at 14 bases. Here the CDR3 DNA reads TGTGTCAGCAGGTTCAGCTTTGGGACTAGCGGGAGTTTAGATACGCAGTATTTT. Translating it yields CVSRFSFGTSGSLDTQYF.